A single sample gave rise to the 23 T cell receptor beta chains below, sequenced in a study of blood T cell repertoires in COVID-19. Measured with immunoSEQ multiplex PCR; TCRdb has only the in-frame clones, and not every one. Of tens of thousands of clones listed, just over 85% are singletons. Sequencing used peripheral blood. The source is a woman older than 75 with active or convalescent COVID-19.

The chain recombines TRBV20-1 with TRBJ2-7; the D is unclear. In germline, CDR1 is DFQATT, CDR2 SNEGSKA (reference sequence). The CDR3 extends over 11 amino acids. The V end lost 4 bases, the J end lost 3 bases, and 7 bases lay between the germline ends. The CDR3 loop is CSATPNYEQYF. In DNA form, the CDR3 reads TGCAGTGCTACTCCTAACTACGAGCAGTACTTC.

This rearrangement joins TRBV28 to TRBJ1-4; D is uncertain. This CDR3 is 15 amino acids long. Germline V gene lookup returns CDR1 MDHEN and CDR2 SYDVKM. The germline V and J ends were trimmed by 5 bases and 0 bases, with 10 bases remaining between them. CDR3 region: CASSATGATNEKLFF. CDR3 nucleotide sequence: TGTGCCAGCAGTGCAACCGGAGCAACTAATGAAAAACTGTTTTTT.

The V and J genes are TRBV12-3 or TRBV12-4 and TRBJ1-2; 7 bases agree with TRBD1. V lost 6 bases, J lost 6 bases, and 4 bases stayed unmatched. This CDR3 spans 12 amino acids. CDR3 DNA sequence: TGTGCCAGCAGCGGGACAGCTAATGGCTACACCTTC. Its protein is CASSGTANGYTF.

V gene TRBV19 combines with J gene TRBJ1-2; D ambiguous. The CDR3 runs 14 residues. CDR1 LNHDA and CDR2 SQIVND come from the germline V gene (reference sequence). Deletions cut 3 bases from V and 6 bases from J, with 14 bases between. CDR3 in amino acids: CASSIGKAGDGYTF. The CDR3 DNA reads TGTGCCAGTAGTATTGGTAAGGCTGGAGATGGCTACACCTTC.

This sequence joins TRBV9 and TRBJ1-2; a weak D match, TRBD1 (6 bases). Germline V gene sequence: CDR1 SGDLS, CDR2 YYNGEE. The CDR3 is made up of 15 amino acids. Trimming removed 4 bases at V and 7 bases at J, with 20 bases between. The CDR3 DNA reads TGTGCCAGCAGCTTGAGAGGCGGGGGCGCTTCTGGCTACACCTTC. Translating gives CASSLRGGGASGYTF.

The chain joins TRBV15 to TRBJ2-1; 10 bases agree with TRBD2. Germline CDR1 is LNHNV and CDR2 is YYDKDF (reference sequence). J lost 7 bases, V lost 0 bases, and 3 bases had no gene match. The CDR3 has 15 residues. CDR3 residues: CATSRDLAGVNEQFF. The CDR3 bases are TGTGCCACCAGCAGAGACCTAGCGGGGGTTAATGAGCAGTTCTTC.

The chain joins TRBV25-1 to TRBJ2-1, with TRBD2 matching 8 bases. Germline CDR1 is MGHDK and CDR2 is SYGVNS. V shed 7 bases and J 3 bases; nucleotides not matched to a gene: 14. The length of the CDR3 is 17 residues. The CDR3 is CASTQAGGLAGYNEQFF. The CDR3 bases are TGTGCCAGCACTCAAGCCGGGGGGCTAGCGGGCTACAATGAGCAGTTCTTC.

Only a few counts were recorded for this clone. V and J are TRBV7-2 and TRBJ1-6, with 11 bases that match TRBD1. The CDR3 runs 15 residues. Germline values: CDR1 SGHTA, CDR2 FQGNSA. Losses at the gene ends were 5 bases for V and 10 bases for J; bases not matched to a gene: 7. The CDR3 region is CASSTGQGAFSPLHF. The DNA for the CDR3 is TGTGCCAGCAGCACTGGACAGGGGGCTTTCTCACCCCTCCACTTT.

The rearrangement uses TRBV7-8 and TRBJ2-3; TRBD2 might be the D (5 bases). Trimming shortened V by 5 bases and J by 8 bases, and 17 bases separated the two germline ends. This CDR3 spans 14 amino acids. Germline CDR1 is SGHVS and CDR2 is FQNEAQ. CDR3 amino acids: CASSLDFAGGTQYF. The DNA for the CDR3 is TGTGCCAGCAGCCTGGACTTTGCTGGAGGTACGCAGTATTTT.

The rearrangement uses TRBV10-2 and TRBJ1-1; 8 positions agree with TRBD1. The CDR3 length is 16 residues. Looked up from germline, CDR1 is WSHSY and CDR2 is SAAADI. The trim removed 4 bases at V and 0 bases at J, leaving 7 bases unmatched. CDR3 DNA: TGCGCCAGCAGTGCCGGACAGGGAGGAGTGAACACTGAAGCTTTCTTT. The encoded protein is CASSAGQGGVNTEAFF.

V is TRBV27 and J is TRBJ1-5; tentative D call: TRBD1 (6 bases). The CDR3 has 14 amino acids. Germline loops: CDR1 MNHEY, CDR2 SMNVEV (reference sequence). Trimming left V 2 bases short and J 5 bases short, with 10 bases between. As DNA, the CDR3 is TGTGCCAGCAGTTTAGCGGGGGCTCATCAGCCCCAGCATTTT. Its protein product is CASSLAGAHQPQHF.

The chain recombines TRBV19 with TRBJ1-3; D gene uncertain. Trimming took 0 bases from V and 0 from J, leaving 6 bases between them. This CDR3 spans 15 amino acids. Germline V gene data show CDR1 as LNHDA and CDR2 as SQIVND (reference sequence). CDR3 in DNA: TGTGCCAGTAGTATAGACACAGTCTCTGGAAACACCATATATTTT. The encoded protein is CASSIDTVSGNTIYF.

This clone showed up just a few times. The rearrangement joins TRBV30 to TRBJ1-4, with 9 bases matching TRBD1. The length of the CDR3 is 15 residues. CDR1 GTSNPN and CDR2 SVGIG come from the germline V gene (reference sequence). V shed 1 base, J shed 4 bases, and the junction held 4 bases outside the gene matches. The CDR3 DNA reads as TGTGCCTGGAGTGAATGGACAGGGGTTAATGAAAAACTGTTTTTT. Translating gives CAWSEWTGVNEKLFF. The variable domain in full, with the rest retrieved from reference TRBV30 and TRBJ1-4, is SQTIHQWPATLVQPVGSPLSLECTVEGTSNPNLYWYRQAAGRGLQLLFYSVGIGQISSEVPQNLSASRPQDRQFILSSKKLLLSDSGFYLCAWSEWTGVNEKLFFGSGTQLSVL.

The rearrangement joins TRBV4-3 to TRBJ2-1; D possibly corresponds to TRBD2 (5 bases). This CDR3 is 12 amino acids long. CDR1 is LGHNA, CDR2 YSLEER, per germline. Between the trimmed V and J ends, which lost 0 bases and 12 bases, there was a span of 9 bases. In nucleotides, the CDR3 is TGCGCCAGCAGCCAAGATGTGGGGAGGCAGTTCTTC. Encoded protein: CASSQDVGRQFF.

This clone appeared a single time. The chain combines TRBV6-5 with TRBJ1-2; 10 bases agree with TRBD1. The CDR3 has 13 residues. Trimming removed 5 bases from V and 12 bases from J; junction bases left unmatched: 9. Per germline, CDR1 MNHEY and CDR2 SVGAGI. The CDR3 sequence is CASSRGTGESHTF. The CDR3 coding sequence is TGTGCCAGCAGTAGGGGGACAGGGGAGTCCCACACCTTC.

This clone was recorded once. The CDR3 here is CASRDSFEQYF. The CDR3 DNA reads TGTGCCAGCAGGGACAGTTTCGAGCAGTACTTC. The J gene is TRBJ2-7, the V gene TRBV28; tentatively, D is TRBD1 (6 bases). The germline V and J ends were trimmed by 6 bases and 6 bases, with 9 bases remaining between them. This CDR3 spans 11 amino acids. Per germline, CDR1 MDHEN and CDR2 SYDVKM.

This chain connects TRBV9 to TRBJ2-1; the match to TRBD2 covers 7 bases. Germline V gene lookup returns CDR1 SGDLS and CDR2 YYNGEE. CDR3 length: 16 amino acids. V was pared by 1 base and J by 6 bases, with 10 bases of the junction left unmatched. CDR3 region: CASSVTGLISVNEQFF. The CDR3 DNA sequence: TGTGCCAGCAGCGTAACGGGACTAATCTCTGTCAATGAGCAGTTCTTC.

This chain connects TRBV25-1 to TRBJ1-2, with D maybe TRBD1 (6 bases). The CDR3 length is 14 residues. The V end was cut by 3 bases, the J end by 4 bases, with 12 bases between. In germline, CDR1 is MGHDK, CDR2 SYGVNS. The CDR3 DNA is TGTGCCAGCAGTGAGGGACAAACATTCTATGGCTACACCTTC. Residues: CASSEGQTFYGYTF.

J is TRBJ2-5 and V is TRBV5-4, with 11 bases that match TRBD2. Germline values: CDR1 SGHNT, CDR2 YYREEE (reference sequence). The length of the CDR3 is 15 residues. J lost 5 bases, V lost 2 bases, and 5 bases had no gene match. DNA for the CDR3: TGTGCCAGCAGCTTTAGCGGGGGGGCCTTGGAGACCCAGTACTTC. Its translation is CASSFSGGALETQYF.

The CDR3: CASSVGQETQYF. For the CDR3, the DNA is TGTGCCAGCAGCGTCGGGCAAGAGACCCAGTACTTC. The V and J genes are TRBV9 and TRBJ2-5; D ambiguous. V gave up 2 bases and J gave up 2 bases, with 4 bases separating them. Germline V gene data show CDR1 as SGDLS and CDR2 as YYNGEE. The CDR3 is 12 residues long.

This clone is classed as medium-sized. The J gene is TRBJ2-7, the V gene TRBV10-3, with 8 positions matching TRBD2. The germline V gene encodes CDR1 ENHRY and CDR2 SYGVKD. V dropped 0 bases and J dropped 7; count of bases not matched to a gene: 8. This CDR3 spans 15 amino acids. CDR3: CAISESLRGVREQYF. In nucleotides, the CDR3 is TGTGCCATCAGTGAGTCTTTGCGGGGGGTTAGGGAGCAGTACTTC.

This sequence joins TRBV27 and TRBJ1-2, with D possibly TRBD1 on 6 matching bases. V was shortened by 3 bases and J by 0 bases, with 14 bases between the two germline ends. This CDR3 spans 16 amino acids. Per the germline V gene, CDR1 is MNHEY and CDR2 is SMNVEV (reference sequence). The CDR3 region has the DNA TGTGCCAGCAGTTTGACCTCCAGGGGTGCTAACTATGGCTACACCTTC. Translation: CASSLTSRGANYGYTF.

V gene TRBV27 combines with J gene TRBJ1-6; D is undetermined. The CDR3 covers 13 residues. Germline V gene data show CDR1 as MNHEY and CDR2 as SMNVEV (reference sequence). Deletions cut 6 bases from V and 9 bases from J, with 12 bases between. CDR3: CASRRGGSSPLHF. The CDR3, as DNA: TGTGCCAGCAGGCGAGGCGGTAGTTCACCCCTCCACTTT.